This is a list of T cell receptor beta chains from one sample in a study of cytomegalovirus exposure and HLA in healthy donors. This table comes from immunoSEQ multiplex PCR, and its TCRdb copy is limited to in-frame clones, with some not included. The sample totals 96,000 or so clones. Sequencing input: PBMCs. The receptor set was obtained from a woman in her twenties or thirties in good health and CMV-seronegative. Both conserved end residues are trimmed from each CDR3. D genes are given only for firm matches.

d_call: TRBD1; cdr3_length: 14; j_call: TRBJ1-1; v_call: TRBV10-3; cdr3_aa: AISGSQGDGVVTAF
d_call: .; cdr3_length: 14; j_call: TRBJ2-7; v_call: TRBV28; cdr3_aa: ASSLSPQERSYEQY
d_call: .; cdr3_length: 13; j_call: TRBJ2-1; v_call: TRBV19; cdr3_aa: ASSISVDSYNEQF
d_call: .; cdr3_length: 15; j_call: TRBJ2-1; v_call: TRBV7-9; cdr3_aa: ASSSHQGGGTYNEQF
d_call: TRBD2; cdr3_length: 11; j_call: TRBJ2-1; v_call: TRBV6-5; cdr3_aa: ASSYGGGREQF
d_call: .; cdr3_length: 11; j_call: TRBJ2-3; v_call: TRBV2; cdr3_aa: ASSLGSADTQY
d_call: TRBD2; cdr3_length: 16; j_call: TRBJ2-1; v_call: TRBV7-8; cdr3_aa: ASSLAMAGGGSYNEQF
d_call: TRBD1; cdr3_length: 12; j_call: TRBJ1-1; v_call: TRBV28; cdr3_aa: ASSPGQGETEAF
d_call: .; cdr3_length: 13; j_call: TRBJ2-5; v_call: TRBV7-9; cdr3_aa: ASSLGLAWEETQY
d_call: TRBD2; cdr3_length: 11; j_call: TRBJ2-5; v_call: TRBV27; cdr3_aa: ASSPGGWETQY
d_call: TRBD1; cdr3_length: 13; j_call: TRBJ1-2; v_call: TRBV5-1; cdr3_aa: ASSRDRAGIYGYT
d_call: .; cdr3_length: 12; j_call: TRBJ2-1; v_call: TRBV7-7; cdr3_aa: ASSLALKHNEQF
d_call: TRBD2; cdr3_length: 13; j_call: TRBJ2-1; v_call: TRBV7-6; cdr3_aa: ASSLAAGVRNEQF
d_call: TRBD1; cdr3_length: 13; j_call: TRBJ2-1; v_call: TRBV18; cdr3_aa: ASSPTGTGSNEQF
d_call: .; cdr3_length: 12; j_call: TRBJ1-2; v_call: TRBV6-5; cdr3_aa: ASSPGQGRYGYT
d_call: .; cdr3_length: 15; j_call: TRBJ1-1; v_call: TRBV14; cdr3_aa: ASSLRERRTMNTEAF
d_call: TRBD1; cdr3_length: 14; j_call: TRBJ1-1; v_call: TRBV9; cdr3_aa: ASSVGQGGGDTEAF
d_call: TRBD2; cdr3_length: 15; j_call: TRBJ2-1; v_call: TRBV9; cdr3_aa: ASSVGGSSGGYNEQF
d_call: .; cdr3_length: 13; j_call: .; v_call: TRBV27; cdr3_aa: ASSFGAASPYEQY
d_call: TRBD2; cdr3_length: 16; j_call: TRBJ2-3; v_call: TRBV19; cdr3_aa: ASSIMGLAETSTDTQY
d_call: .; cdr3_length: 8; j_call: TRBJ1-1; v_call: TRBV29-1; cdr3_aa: SVERGGAF
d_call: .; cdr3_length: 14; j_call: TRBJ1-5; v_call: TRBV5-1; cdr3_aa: ASSLDGSGVGQPQH
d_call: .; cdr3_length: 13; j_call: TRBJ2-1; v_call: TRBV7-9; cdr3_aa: ASSLVSGAYNEQF
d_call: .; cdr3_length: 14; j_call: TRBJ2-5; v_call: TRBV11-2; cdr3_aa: ASSQLGGAYQETQY
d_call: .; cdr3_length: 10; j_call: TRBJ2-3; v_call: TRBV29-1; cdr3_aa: SVDPSTDTQY
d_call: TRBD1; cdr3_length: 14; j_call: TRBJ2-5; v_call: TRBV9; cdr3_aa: ASSVEGGRGIETQY
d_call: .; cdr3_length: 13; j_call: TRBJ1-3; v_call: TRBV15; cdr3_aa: ATSRDRGVGNTIY
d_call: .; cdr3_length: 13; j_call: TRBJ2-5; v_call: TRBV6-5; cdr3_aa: ASSRLVRYQETQY
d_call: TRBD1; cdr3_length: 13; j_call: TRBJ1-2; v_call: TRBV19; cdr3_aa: ASTRTGGWSYGYT
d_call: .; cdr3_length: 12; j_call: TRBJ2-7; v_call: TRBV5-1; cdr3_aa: ASSLRTNTYEQY
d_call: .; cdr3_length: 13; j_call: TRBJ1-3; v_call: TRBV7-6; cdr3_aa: ASSLASRAGNTIY
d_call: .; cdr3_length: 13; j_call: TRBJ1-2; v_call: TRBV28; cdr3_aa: ASSFKADLAYGYT
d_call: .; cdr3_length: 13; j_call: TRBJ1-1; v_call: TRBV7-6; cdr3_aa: ASSQLDRMNTEAF
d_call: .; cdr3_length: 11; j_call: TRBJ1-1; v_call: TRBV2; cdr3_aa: ASRGTLNTEAF
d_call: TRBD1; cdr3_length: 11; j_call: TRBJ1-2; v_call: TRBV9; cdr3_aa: ASSPYDREGYT
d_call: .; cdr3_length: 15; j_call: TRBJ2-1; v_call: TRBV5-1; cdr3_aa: ASSLAPRGGGYNEQF
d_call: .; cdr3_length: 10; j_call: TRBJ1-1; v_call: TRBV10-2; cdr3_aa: ASSVQNTEAF
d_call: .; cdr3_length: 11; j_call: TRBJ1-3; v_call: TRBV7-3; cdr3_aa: ASSGGGGNTIY
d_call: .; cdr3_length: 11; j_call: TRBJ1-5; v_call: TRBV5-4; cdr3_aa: ASSLGGEEPQH
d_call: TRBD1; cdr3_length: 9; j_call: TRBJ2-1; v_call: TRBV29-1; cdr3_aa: SGTGEVGQF
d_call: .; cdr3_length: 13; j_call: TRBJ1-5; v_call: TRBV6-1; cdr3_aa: ASSENPGVQQPQH
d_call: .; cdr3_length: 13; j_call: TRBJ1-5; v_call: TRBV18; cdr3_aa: ASSPRRDSNQPQH
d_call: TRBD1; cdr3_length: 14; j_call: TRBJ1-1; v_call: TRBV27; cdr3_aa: ASSLRRDRGPTEAF
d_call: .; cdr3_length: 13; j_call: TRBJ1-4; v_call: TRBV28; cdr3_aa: ASSLGTPTNEKLF
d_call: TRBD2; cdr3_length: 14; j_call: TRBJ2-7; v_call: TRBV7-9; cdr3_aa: ASSQQLAGTSYEQY
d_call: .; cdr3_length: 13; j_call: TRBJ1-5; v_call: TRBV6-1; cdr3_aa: ASSSAVLGNQPQH
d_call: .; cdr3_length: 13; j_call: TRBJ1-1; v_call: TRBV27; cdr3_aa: ASSPWGGRVTEAF
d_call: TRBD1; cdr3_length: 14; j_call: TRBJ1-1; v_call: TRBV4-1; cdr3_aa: ASSQGLDRGHTEAF
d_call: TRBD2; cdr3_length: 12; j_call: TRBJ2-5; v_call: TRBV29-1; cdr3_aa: SAGLAGGGETQY
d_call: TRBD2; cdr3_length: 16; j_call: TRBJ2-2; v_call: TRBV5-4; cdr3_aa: ASSPVVAGGHRTGELF
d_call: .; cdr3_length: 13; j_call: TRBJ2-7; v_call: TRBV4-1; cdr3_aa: ASSQVPTQTYEQY
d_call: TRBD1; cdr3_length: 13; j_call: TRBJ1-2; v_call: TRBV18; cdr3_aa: ASSLGQGKGYGYT
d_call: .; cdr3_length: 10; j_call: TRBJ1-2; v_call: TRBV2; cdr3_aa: ASSEVRSGYT
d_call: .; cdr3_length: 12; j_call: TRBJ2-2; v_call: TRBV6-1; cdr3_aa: ATCWSKSVRELF
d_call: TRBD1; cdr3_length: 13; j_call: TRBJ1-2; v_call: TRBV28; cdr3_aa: ASSSPGQGNYGYT
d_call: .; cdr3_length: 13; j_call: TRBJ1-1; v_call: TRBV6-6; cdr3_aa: ASTSIREPNTEAF
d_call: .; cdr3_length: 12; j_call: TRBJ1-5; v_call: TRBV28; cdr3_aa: ASSLGGAGQPQH